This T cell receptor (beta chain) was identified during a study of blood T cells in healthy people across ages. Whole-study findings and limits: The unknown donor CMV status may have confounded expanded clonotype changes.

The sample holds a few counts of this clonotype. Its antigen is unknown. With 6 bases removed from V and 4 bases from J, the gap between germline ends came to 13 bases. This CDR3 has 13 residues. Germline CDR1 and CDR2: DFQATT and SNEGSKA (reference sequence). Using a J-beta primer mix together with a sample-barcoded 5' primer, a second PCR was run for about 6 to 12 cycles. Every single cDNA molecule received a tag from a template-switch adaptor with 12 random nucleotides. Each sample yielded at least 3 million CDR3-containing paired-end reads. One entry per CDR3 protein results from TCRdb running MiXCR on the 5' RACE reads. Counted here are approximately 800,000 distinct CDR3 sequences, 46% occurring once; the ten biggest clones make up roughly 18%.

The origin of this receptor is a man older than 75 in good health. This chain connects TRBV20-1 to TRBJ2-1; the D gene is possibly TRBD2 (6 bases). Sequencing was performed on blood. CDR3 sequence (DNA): TGCAGTGCCAGACTAGTTCTTTACAATGAGCAGTTCTTC. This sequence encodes CSARLVLYNEQFF.